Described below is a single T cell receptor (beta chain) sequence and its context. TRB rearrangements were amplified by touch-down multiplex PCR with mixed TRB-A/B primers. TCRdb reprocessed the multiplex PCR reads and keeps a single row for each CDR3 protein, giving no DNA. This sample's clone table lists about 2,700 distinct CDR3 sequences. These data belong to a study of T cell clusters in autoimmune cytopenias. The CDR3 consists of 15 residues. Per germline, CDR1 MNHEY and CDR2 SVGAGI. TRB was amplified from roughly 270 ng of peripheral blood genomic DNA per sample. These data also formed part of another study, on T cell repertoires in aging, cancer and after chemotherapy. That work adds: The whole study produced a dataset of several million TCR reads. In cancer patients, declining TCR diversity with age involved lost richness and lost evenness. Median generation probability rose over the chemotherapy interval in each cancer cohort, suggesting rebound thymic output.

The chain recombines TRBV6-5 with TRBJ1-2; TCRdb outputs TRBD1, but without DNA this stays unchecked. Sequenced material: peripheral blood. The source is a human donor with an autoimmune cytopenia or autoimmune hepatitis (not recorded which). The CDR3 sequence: CASSQRTGKKDSYTF.